Described below is a single T cell receptor (beta chain) sequence and its context. Its antigen remains unidentified. A read error may be the cause here, since a much bigger clone is one base away. This sample is drawn from a study of T cells in Graves' hyperthyroidism and ophthalmopathy (dated by TCRdb to 2018 to 2020). At the level of the whole study: Peripheral blood samples were taken at initial diagnosis, before any treatment was given. TCR V-J signatures able to tell the groups apart were searched for in a discovery cohort of approximately 95 patients, of whom over 40 had Graves' ophthalmopathy and under 65 had stable Graves' hyperthyroidism. Prospective prediction of ophthalmopathy was tested in an independent validation cohort consisting of some 20 hyperthyroidism patients and more than 15 patients who later progressed to ophthalmopathy. The roughly 91 discovery patients were randomly divided into training and test sets at a 7:3 ratio. Thyroid tissue and blood T-cell repertoires from more than five Graves' hyperthyroidism patients were also compared in the study. After sampling, hyperthyroidism patients received methimazole starting at 30 mg daily, and ophthalmopathy patients received high-dose intravenous methylprednisolone. The paper describes TCR Vbeta CDR3 sequencing of around 140 peripheral blood samples, made up of 43 ophthalmopathy patients, approximately 76 hyperthyroidism patients and 17 progressor patients.

Stable Graves' hyperthyroidism was defined as no progression to ophthalmopathy during 18 months of follow-up. Hyperthyroidism patients were newly diagnosed, had a disease duration of under 2 months, and were aged 18 to 65 years. Exclusion was applied to patients with uncontrolled infections, other autoimmune diseases, pregnancy or lactation. Diagnoses were established on the basis of clinical symptoms, serum thyroxine and TRAb, thyroid ultrasound, and orbital computed tomography. PBMCs were separated from around 9.1 ml of fresh peripheral blood using Ficoll-Paque density gradient centrifugation. Trizol reagent was used to extract total RNA, and RNA quality was then checked on an Agilent 2100 Bioanalyzer. What the study reported, not specific to this receptor: During validation, the model predicted progression to ophthalmopathy a median of approximately six months ahead of onset, with around 71% sensitivity and about 72% specificity. Most expanded thyroid clonotypes (frequency above 0.001) were also found in blood, which suggests that blood repertoires may mirror thyroid immune responses. Sample size was not statistically predetermined, and blinding of investigators to group allocation was not performed. A 13 V-J signature model separated ophthalmopathy from stable hyperthyroidism, with 87.88% sensitivity and approximately 81% specificity in cross-validation and 80%/75% in testing.

In the germline V gene, CDR1 corresponds to SGHTA and CDR2 to FQGTGA. Counted from cysteine to phenylalanine, this CDR3 has 16 amino acids. Only CDR3 DNA is held: 48 bases, read in frame from base 1. The TCR beta CDR3 regions were amplified from the RNA transcripts. The first round of RT-PCR for the TCR CDR3 was performed with the HTBI primer set and the Qiagen OneStep RT-PCR kit. Libraries were constructed in a second round of multiplex PCR, after which size selection and purification were performed. Sequencing of the libraries was done on an Illumina HiSeq2000 using paired-end 100 bp reads. The authors processed their data as follows. SOAPnuke was used to process the raw data, throwing out any read that contained adapters or uncalled bases, had a mean Phred below 15, or lacked an exact constant-primer or identifier match. COPE v1.2.5 was used to merge the high-quality paired reads, and each unique nucleotide sequence was defined as a clonotype. MiTCR v1.1 was used to align the clonotypes against IMGT TRBV, TRBD and TRBJ reference segments. Only V-J combinations with frequency above 0.0001, covering 99% to 99.2% of repertoires, were analysed. The TCS score was defined as F50 (clonal expansion) divided by E x V (chaos), with BLOSUM62-based TCRdist calculated between CDR3 peptides within each V-J. Welch's t-statistics and random forest reduced 450 to 600 V-J features to fewer than 15, which were used in a naive Bayes classifier (R e1071). The Morisita-Horn index was used to measure how similar the thyroid and blood repertoires were. The public reads were reprocessed in TCRdb via fastp at Q25 and MiXCR, keeping in-frame beta chains. Here each entry gathers all rows of one CDR3 protein and keeps the most common genes and DNA. The V and J calls and clone size come from TCRdb's table, not from the authors' own analysis. The sample table contains 600,000 to 800,000 distinct CDR3 sequences; only one count was recorded for 30% to 40% of them. Around 31% of the sample goes to the ten largest clones.

The sequenced sample was blood. The rearrangement joined TRBV7-3 to TRBJ2-7, and 8 junctional nucleotides match TRBD1. The sequence was obtained from a woman between 35 and 50 years old with Graves' hyperthyroidism. The DNA sequence follows: TGTGCCAACAGCTTAGAAGGACAGGGCTATGCTTACGAGCAGTACTTC. Its protein product is CANSLEGQGYAYEQYF.